Below, one TCR beta chain is given with its context. The data are from a study of cytomegalovirus exposure and HLA in healthy donors. PCR amplification relied on 60 Vbeta primers (plus 13 Jbeta primers). Sequencing was performed with immunoSEQ multiplex PCR; in TCRdb, only in-frame clones are kept and a portion is missing. In all, the sample yields around 210,000 clones. Sequenced material: PBMCs. The receptor comes from a woman aged 25 to 39 in good health and CMV-seropositive.

CDR3 sequence reads: CASSEDRANYGYTF. In DNA form, the CDR3 reads TGTGCCAGCAGTGAGGACAGGGCTAACTATGGCTACACCTTC. This chain uses TRBV27 with TRBJ1-2; TRBD1 aligns across 8 bases. CDR3 length equals 14 residues. Trimming cost V 5 bases and J 0 bases; bases outside gene matches: 2. CDR1 MNHEY and CDR2 SMNVEV come from the germline V gene (reference sequence).